This record covers a single T cell receptor beta chain. What it recognizes is unknown. TCRbeta library preparation incorporated unique molecular identifiers. Using its own MiXCR run on the PCR reads, TCRdb lists one record per CDR3 protein. The sample gives 55,000 to 65,000 distinct CDR3 sequences, 40% to 55% of which show up once; 98% is in the top ten. These data come from a study of T-cell reconstitution after alpha-beta-depleted transplantation in children. Overall study findings and caveats: After one year, T-cell counts and TCRbeta diversity mostly came from new T cells. The origin of high day-60 TCRbeta diversity in some patients lay in surviving recipient T cells and thymic progenitors. Several hundred rapidly expanded clones from non-depleted graft cells reportedly supplied alpha-beta T cells about two months post-transplant.

The TCR originated in a male patient younger than 18 who had a stem cell transplant for acute lymphoblastic leukemia, so the T cells may come from the graft donor. The source was PBMCs, mostly from graft donor cells, collected 360 days after TCRalphabeta/CD19-depleted stem cell transplant.

CDR3 bases: TGTGCCAGCAGCTTAGTAACTAGCGGCCACACAGATACGCAGTATTTT. This codes for CASSLVTSGHTDTQYF. This chain connects TRBV7-9 to TRBJ2-3, with 8 nucleotides matching TRBD2. The CDR3 contains 16 residues. The V gene's germline CDR1 is SEHNR and CDR2 FQNEAQ (reference sequence). Trimming at V came to 1 base and at J to 2 bases, leaving 5 bases not matched to a gene.